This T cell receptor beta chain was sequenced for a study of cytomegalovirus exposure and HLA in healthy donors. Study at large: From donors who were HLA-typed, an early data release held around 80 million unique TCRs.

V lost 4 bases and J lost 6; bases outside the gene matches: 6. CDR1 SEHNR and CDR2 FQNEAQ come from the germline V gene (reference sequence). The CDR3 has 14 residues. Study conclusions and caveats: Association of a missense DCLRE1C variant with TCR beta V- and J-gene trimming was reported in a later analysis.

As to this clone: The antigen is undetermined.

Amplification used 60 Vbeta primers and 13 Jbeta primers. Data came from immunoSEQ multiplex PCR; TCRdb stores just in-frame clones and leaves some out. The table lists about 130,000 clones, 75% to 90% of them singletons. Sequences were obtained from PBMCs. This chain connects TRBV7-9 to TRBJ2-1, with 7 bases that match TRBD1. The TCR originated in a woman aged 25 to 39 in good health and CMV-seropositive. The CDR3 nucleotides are TGTGCCAGCAGCTCCGACAGGGACGGCAATGAGCAGTTCTTC. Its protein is CASSSDRDGNEQFF.